This passage covers 27 T cell receptor beta chains from one sample sequenced in a study of blood T cell repertoires in COVID-19. The method was immunoSEQ multiplex PCR; TCRdb's version includes in-frame clones alone and lacks a portion of them. The table has fewer than 250,000 clones, roughly 80% seen once. The sample was PBMCs or T cells enriched from blood (not recorded which). These receptors all stem from a woman in her forties or fifties who had been exposed to COVID-19.

This clone was seen a handful of times. This chain uses TRBV6-6 with TRBJ1-1; tentative D call: TRBD1 (6 bases). The CDR3 totals 13 residues. CDR1 is MNHNY, CDR2 SVGAGI, per germline (reference sequence). V lost 5 bases to trimming and J lost 4 bases, with 11 bases between them. DNA for the CDR3: TGTGCCAGCAGTCTCACGGACAGCACTGAAGCTTTCTTT. Translated, it gives CASSLTDSTEAFF.

The chain couples TRBV24-1 to TRBJ2-1, with a weak D call TRBD2 (7 bases). Germline V CDR1 and CDR2: KGHDR, SFDVKD. Trimming removed 7 bases at V and 2 bases at J, with 17 bases between. This CDR3 comprises 16 residues. The CDR3 coding sequence is TGTGCCACCAGCCGGGGAGGGGACACTCCCTACAATGAGCAGTTCTTC. Translating it yields CATSRGGDTPYNEQFF.

The genes are TRBV11-2 and TRBJ2-1; TRBD1 aligns across 10 bases. Trimming took 1 base from V and 5 from J; bases not matched to a gene: 2. The CDR3 length is 15 residues. CDR1 is SGHAT and CDR2 is FQNNGV in the germline V gene. CDR3 in amino acids: CASSLVGTGDNEQFF. The CDR3 DNA reads as TGTGCCAGCAGCTTAGTCGGGACAGGGGACAATGAGCAGTTCTTC.

The chain combines TRBV5-4 with TRBJ1-1; D is ambiguous. The V gene lost 6 bases and the J gene lost 2 bases, with 11 bases spanning the gap. The germline gives CDR1 SGHNT, CDR2 YYREEE (reference sequence). This CDR3 contains 13 residues. The CDR3 is CASTYGVNTEAFF. The CDR3 DNA sequence: TGTGCCAGCACCTACGGGGTAAACACTGAAGCTTTCTTT. The full variable domain, its missing parts supplied by reference TRBV5-4 and TRBJ1-1, is ETGVTQSPTHLIKTRGQQVTLRCSSQSGHNTVSWYQQALGQGPQFIFQYYREEENGRGNFPPRFSGLQFPNYSSELNVNALELDDSALYLCASTYGVNTEAFFGQGTRLTVV.

The chain employs TRBV9 and TRBJ1-2; a weak D match, TRBD1 (5 bases). V lost 3 bases to trimming and J lost 11 bases, with 20 bases between them. Per the germline V gene, CDR1 is SGDLS and CDR2 is YYNGEE. The CDR3 has 14 residues. CDR3 residues: CASSASGGLERYTF. CDR3 DNA sequence: TGTGCCAGCAGCGCGTCGGGGGGTTTAGAGCGGTACACCTTC.

This clone was counted once. CDR3 region: CATGGRTGANQPQHF. In DNA form, the CDR3 reads TGTGCCACCGGGGGAAGGACAGGGGCCAATCAGCCCCAGCATTTT. The gene calls are TRBV27 and TRBJ1-5; 9 nucleotides line up with TRBD1. Germline V CDR1 and CDR2: MNHEY, SMNVEV (reference sequence). V trimming: 10 bases; J trimming: 3 bases; junction bases outside the gene matches: 10. There are 15 residues in the CDR3.

The gene calls are TRBV6-4 and TRBJ2-3; 9 bases match TRBD1. The CDR3 covers 15 residues. Germline CDR1 reads MRHNA; CDR2 reads SNTAGT. Trimming removed 6 bases from V and 2 bases from J; junction bases left unmatched: 6. CDR3 protein: CASSLGQGNTDTQYF. The CDR3 nucleotides are TGTGCCAGCAGCCTGGGACAGGGAAACACAGATACGCAGTATTTT.

Concerning this clone itself: The same CDR3 is also encoded by other DNA sequences in this sample. This chain joins TRBV3-1 (or the pseudogene TRBV3-2) and TRBJ2-7, with D possibly being TRBD2 (5 bases). Germline-derived CDR1 and CDR2 are LGHDT and YNNKEL (reference sequence). This CDR3 has 13 amino acids. The V end was cut by 0 bases, the J end by 3 bases, with 6 bases between. The CDR3 here is CASSQDRGYEQYF. The CDR3, as DNA: TGTGCCAGCAGCCAAGATCGGGGCTACGAGCAGTACTTC.

The chain recombines TRBV3-1 (or the pseudogene TRBV3-2) with TRBJ2-3, with 7 nucleotides matching TRBD2. V gave up 2 bases and J gave up 4 bases; unmatched junction bases: 9. The V gene's germline CDR1 is LGHDT and CDR2 YNNKEL (reference sequence). The CDR3 is made up of 16 amino acids. DNA for the CDR3: TGTGCCAGCAGCCAACTCGGGATCGCGGGGGCAGATACGCAGTATTTT. Protein product: CASSQLGIAGADTQYF.

The chain recombines TRBV19 with TRBJ2-7, with 8 bases identical to TRBD1. The V gene's germline CDR1 is LNHDA and CDR2 SQIVND (reference sequence). This CDR3 region has 15 residues. Losses at the gene ends were 6 bases for V and 5 bases for J; bases not matched to a gene: 12. This chain's CDR3 is CASSTGGTGKNEQYF. The CDR3 DNA sequence: TGTGCCAGTAGCACGGGCGGGACAGGTAAAAACGAGCAGTACTTC.

The V and J genes are TRBV7-2 and TRBJ1-5; 8 bases match TRBD1. The CDR3 length is 16 residues. Per germline, CDR1 SGHTA and CDR2 FQGNSA. The ends lost 5 bases at V and 3 bases at J; junction bases unmatched: 9. The CDR3 protein is CASSPRTGSTNQPQHF. The CDR3 bases are TGTGCCAGCAGCCCCCGGACAGGGAGTACCAATCAGCCCCAGCATTTT.

The gene calls are TRBV15 and TRBJ1-5; D may be TRBD1 (5 bases). This CDR3 has 16 amino acids. Trimming took 0 bases from V and 3 from J, leaving 12 bases between them. Germline-derived CDR1 and CDR2 are LNHNV and YYDKDF (reference sequence). Written as DNA, the CDR3 is TGTGCCACCAGCAGAGATCTCAGGGAGGACAATCAGCCCCAGCATTTT. It is translated as CATSRDLREDNQPQHF.

V is TRBV5-5 and J is TRBJ2-1; 10 nucleotides agree with TRBD2. Unmatched junction bases numbered 3, after V lost 2 bases and J lost 7 bases. This CDR3 comprises 14 residues. Germline CDR1 is SGHKS and CDR2 is YYEKEE (reference sequence). CDR3 coding DNA: TGTGCCAGCAGCTTTAGCGGGGGGAGGAATGAGCAGTTCTTC. Its translation: CASSFSGGRNEQFF. The full variable domain, rest sourced from reference TRBV5-5 and TRBJ2-1, is DAGVTQSPTHLIKTRGQQVTLRCSPISGHKSVSWYQQVLGQGPQFIFQYYEKEERGRGNFPDRFSARQFPNYSSELNVNALLLGDSALYLCASSFSGGRNEQFFGPGTRLTVL.

The rearrangement uses TRBV7-2 and TRBJ1-6; TRBD1 is a possible D gene (6 bases). This CDR3 is built from 18 residues. Trimming removed 2 bases from V and 7 bases from J, with 21 bases in between. The germline V gene encodes CDR1 SGHTA and CDR2 FQGNSA. This chain's CDR3 is CASSLSEPRGLRNSPLHF. The CDR3 nucleotides read TGTGCCAGCAGCTTATCAGAGCCCAGGGGTTTACGGAATTCACCCCTCCACTTT.

J is TRBJ2-3 and V is TRBV4-3; 7 bases agree with TRBD1. V lost 3 bases, J lost 0 bases, and 3 bases stayed unmatched. CDR1 is LGHNA, CDR2 YSLEER, per germline. The CDR3 spans 15 residues. CDR3 sequence: CASSQETGSTDTQYF. In DNA form, the CDR3 reads TGCGCCAGCAGCCAGGAGACAGGGAGCACAGATACGCAGTATTTT.

The chain recombines TRBV13 with TRBJ1-1; D perhaps matches TRBD1 (5 bases). Trimming cost V 3 bases and J 7 bases, with 15 bases left between them. Germline CDR1 reads PRHDT; CDR2 reads FYEKMQ (reference sequence). The CDR3 is 14 amino acids. CDR3 DNA: TGTGCCAGCAGCTTGGGGCAGGGTGTGAGTGAAGCTTTCTTT. Amino acids: CASSLGQGVSEAFF.

The J gene is TRBJ1-5, the V gene TRBV9; D is possibly TRBD1 (6 bases). V shed 0 bases and J shed 7 bases, with 11 bases lying between them. CDR1 is SGDLS, CDR2 YYNGEE, per germline. The CDR3 spans 14 residues. The CDR3 DNA sequence: TGTGCCAGCAGCGTAGGGGCAGGGGAACAGCCCCAGCATTTT. Encoded protein: CASSVGAGEQPQHF.

The chain uses TRBV30 and TRBJ1-1, with D possibly matching TRBD1 (5 bases). V lost 5 bases and J 0 bases, leaving 10 bases between the germline ends. Germline CDR1 is GTSNPN and CDR2 is SVGIG (reference sequence). The CDR3 sequence is 13 residues long. Here the CDR3 reads CAWATVLNTEAFF. CDR3 nucleotide sequence: TGTGCCTGGGCGACAGTCTTGAACACTGAAGCTTTCTTT.

The V call is TRBV2, the J call TRBJ1-2; 12 bases match TRBD1. Germline loops: CDR1 SNHLY, CDR2 FYNNEI. The CDR3 totals 16 residues. The V segment lost 7 bases and the J segment 4 bases; nucleotides outside the gene matches: 10. The CDR3 region has the DNA TGTGCCAGCACTCCAAACGGGGGACAGGGGGCCTATGGCTACACCTTC. Translation: CASTPNGGQGAYGYTF.

The chain employs TRBV28 and TRBJ2-1; 9 bases match TRBD2. Trimming removed 7 bases from V and 7 bases from J; junction bases left unmatched: 8. The CDR3 runs to 14 residues. Germline V lookup: CDR1 MDHEN, CDR2 SYDVKM. CDR3 DNA sequence: TGTGCCAGCAACTACGCGGGGGGGCGGAATGAGCAGTTCTTC. Translated, it gives CASNYAGGRNEQFF. Combining the CDR3 with reference TRBV28 and TRBJ2-1 gives the whole variable domain DVKVTQSSRYLVKRTGEKVFLECVQDMDHENMFWYRQDPGLGLRLIYFSYDVKMKEKGDIPEGYSVSREKKERFSLILESASTNQTSMYLCASNYAGGRNEQFFGPGTRLTVL.

This chain uses TRBV14 with TRBJ2-1, with D perhaps TRBD2 (5 bases). The ends were cut back, 0 bases at V and 15 bases at J, with 12 bases in the middle. Germline V gene sequence: CDR1 SGHDN, CDR2 FVKESK. The CDR3 runs 12 residues. CDR3 in DNA: TGTGCCAGCAGCCAAGATAGGCGGGTGAGGTTCTTC. Translating gives CASSQDRRVRFF.

This clone has more than one count but fewer than ten. The V gene is TRBV7-6, the J gene TRBJ1-3, with 10 bases lining up with TRBD1. Trimming took 1 base from V and 10 from J; bases not matched to a gene: 10. Germline CDR1 and CDR2: SGHVS and FNYEAQ. The CDR3 has 16 amino acids. CDR3 sequence reads: CASSLEGTGAPGTIYF. The DNA for the CDR3 is TGTGCCAGCAGCTTAGAGGGGACAGGGGCCCCGGGGACCATATATTTT.

The CDR3 coding sequence is TGTGCCAGCACGCTGGCCGGCGGGGGGATTGGAGAGACCCAGTACTTC. Translated: CASTLAGGGIGETQYF. This chain links TRBV7-6 with TRBJ2-5; 8 nucleotides align to TRBD2. The trim removed 7 bases at V and 4 bases at J, leaving 14 bases unmatched. The CDR3 extends over 16 amino acids. The germline CDR1 and CDR2 sequences are SGHVS and FNYEAQ.

Turning to this clone: At one end, the junction sequence differs from germline, possibly due to a read error. This same CDR3 is encoded by further DNA sequences in the sample. The genes are TRBV3-1 (or the pseudogene TRBV3-2) and TRBJ2-3, with TRBD1 as a possible D gene (5 bases). The CDR3 covers 14 residues. Per the germline V gene, CDR1 is LGHDT and CDR2 is YNNKEL (reference sequence). The CDR3 bases are TGCGCCAGCAGCCAAGCAGGGATCACAGATACGCAGTATTTT. Its translation: CASSQAGITDTQYF.

The V gene is TRBV6-5, the J gene TRBJ1-2; 8 positions match TRBD1. From germline, CDR1 is MNHEY and CDR2 SVGAGI. The V gene end was trimmed by 7 bases and the J gene end by 1 base; junction bases not matched to a gene: 5. There are 14 residues in the CDR3. The chain's CDR3 is CASIGQGYNYGYTF. CDR3 nucleotide sequence: TGTGCCAGCATCGGACAGGGATATAACTATGGCTACACCTTC.

The gene calls are TRBV2 and TRBJ2-5; 7 nucleotides match TRBD1. Per the germline V gene, CDR1 is SNHLY and CDR2 is FYNNEI. The CDR3 runs to 14 residues. V gave up 6 bases and J gave up 1 base; unmatched junction bases: 5. This CDR3 is CASRTGRIQETQYF. CDR3 coding DNA: TGTGCCAGCAGGACAGGGAGAATCCAAGAGACCCAGTACTTC.

This clone was observed a handful of times. V and J are TRBV18 and TRBJ2-7; D is perhaps TRBD2 (7 bases). The length of the CDR3 is 14 residues. CDR1 KGHSH and CDR2 LQKENI come from the germline V gene. Trimming left V 6 bases short and J 0 bases short, with 12 bases between. The CDR3 region has the DNA TGTGCCAGCTCCCTAGGGGGGGCCTCCTACGAGCAGTACTTC. This sequence encodes CASSLGGASYEQYF.